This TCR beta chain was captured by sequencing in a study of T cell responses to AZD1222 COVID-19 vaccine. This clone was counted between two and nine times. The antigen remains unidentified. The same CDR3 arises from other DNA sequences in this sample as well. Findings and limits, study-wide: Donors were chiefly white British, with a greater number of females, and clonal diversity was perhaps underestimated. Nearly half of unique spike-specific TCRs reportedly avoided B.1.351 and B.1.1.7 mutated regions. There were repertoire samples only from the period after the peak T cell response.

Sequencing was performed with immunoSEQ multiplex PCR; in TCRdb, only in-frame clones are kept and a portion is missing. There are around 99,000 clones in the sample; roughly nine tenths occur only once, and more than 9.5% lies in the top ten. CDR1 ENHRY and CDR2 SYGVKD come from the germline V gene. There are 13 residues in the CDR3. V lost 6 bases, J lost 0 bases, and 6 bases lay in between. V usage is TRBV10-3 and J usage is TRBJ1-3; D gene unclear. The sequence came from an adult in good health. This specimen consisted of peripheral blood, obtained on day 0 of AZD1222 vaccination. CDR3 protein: CAIRESSGNTIYF. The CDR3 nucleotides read TGTGCCATCAGGGAGAGCTCTGGAAACACCATATATTTT.